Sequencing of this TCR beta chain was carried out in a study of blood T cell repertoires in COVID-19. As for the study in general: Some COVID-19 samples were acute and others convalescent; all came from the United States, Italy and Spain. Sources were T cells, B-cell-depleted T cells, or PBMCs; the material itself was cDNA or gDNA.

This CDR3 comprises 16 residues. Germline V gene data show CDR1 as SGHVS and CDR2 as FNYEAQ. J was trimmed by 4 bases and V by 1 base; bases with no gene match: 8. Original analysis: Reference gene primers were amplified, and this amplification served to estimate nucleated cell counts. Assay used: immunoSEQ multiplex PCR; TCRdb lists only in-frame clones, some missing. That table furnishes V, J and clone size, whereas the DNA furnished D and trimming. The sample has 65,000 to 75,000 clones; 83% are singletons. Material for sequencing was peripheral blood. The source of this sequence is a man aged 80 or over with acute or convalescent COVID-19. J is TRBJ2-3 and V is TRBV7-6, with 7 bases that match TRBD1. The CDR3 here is CASSLGGRGTSDTQYF. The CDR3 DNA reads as TGTGCCAGCAGCTTAGGCGGCAGGGGGACCTCAGATACGCAGTATTTT.